The 18 T cell receptor beta chains below come from one sample, sequenced in a study of T cell responses to AZD1222 COVID-19 vaccine. Libraries were prepared by immunoSEQ multiplex PCR; TCRdb keeps only in-frame clonotypes and omits some of them. The profile shows some 150,000 clones, around nine tenths of them singletons. The specimen was peripheral blood, collected on day 0 of AZD1222 vaccination. The receptors here all came from an adult in good health.

CDR3: CASSPRDSYYF. The CDR3 DNA reads TGTGCCAGCAGCCCCCGGGACAGCTACTATTTT. This chain links TRBV7-9 with TRBJ2-3, with 7 bases identical to TRBD1. V shed 5 bases and J 15 bases; nucleotides not matched to a gene: 8. CDR1 is SEHNR, CDR2 FQNEAQ, per germline (reference sequence). The CDR3 has 11 amino acids.

V and J are TRBV7-2 and TRBJ2-7; D unclear. Germline values: CDR1 SGHTA, CDR2 FQGNSA. The CDR3 contains 15 residues. V was trimmed by 3 bases and J by 0 bases, leaving 12 bases between them. CDR3 sequence reads: CASSFSSADSYEQYF. CDR3 nucleotide sequence: TGTGCCAGCAGCTTTTCAAGCGCCGACTCCTACGAGCAGTACTTC.

This clone has only one observation. The chain combines TRBV30 with TRBJ1-2; the D is unclear. The germline gives CDR1 GTSNPN, CDR2 SVGIG (reference sequence). The CDR3 is made up of 15 amino acids. The germline V and J ends were trimmed by 1 base and 2 bases, with 14 bases remaining between them. In DNA, the CDR3 is TGTGCCTGGAGTGGAACTGGGGAGTGGAACTATGGCTACACCTTC. Residues: CAWSGTGEWNYGYTF.

The rearrangement links TRBV29-1 to TRBJ2-1, with unresolved D. Between the trimmed V and J ends, which lost 7 bases and 3 bases, there was a span of 7 bases. The CDR3 has 11 amino acids. Germline assignment: CDR1 SQVTM and CDR2 ANQGSEA. In nucleotides, the CDR3 is TGCAGCGGAACGGACTACAATGAGCAGTTCTTC. This codes for CSGTDYNEQFF.

The chain carries TRBV12-5 and TRBJ1-3, with D uncertain. The CDR3 contains 13 residues. V was trimmed by 6 bases and J by 7 bases, leaving 13 bases between them. Germline-derived CDR1 and CDR2 are LGHNT and FRNRAP. DNA for the CDR3: TGTGCTAGTGGGGCTCCGGGTAGGAACACCATATATTTT. Its translation: CASGAPGRNTIYF.

The chain links TRBV4-2 to TRBJ2-7; D could derive from TRBD1 or TRBD2 (6 bases each). This CDR3 has 16 residues. Trimming removed 4 bases at V and 3 bases at J, with 19 bases between. CDR1 is LGHNA, CDR2 YNFKEQ, per germline. The CDR3 region is CASSPLTGGRGYEQYF. As DNA, the CDR3 is TGTGCCAGCAGCCCCCTCACCGGGGGCCGAGGCTACGAGCAGTACTTC.

The rearrangement joins TRBV19 to TRBJ2-7, with TRBD1 matching over 10 bases. The germline V gene has CDR1 LNHDA and CDR2 SQIVND (reference sequence). The CDR3 consists of 14 residues. Trimming removed 6 bases from V and 5 bases from J; junction bases left unmatched: 7. The CDR3 DNA sequence: TGTGCCAGTAGCTGGGACAGGGGAATCAACGAGCAGTACTTC. Residues: CASSWDRGINEQYF.

V is TRBV11-2 and J is TRBJ1-4; 8 bases match TRBD1. V lost 5 bases, J lost 8 bases, and 10 bases stayed unmatched. The CDR3 length is 15 residues. CDR1 and CDR2 from the germline V gene are SGHAT and FQNNGV. The CDR3 DNA follows: TGTGCCAGCAGCCCAATGACAGGGGAGGAGGAAAAACTGTTTTTT. This gives the protein CASSPMTGEEEKLFF.

The chain has TRBV4-2 and TRBJ1-1; no firm D call. Germline CDR1 is LGHNA and CDR2 is YNFKEQ. Trimming stripped 0 bases from V and 5 bases from J, with 13 bases between. The CDR3 sequence is 15 residues long. Here the CDR3 DNA reads TGTGCCAGCAGCCAAGATAGGACGCGGGAAACTGAAGCTTTCTTT. It yields the protein CASSQDRTRETEAFF.

The rearrangement uses TRBV4-2 and TRBJ1-2; D gene unclear. CDR1 is LGHNA, CDR2 YNFKEQ, per germline. V was pared by 0 bases and J by 6 bases, with 17 bases between. The CDR3 has 16 amino acids. The CDR3 coding sequence is TGTGCCAGCAGCCAAGATCTGTCAGTGCGACGGGATGGCTACACCTTC. This encodes CASSQDLSVRRDGYTF.

The chain is built from TRBV2 and TRBJ2-5, with a weak D call TRBD2 (6 bases). Germline CDR1 SNHLY, CDR2 FYNNEI. Trimming cost V 7 bases and J 3 bases, with 15 bases left between them. The CDR3 extends over 14 amino acids. CDR3 loop: CASKRDFGEETQYF. Written as DNA, the CDR3 is TGTGCCAGCAAACGGGACTTCGGGGAAGAGACCCAGTACTTC.

DNA for the CDR3: TGTGCCAGCAGTCCTCTGACAGGCCCGAGCTCCTATAATTCACCCCTCCACTTT. It is translated as CASSPLTGPSSYNSPLHF. The rearrangement uses TRBV6-6 and TRBJ1-6; tentative D call: TRBD1 (6 bases). Germline values: CDR1 MNHNY, CDR2 SVGAGI (reference sequence). This CDR3 is built from 18 residues. V was cut by 5 bases and J by 0 bases, with 17 bases left in between.

The chain uses TRBV7-9 and TRBJ1-1, with D possibly matching TRBD1 (6 bases). This CDR3 is built from 15 residues. Germline loops: CDR1 SEHNR, CDR2 FQNEAQ (reference sequence). V was cut by 5 bases and J by 7 bases, with 20 bases left in between. The CDR3 DNA reads as TGTGCCAGCAGCCCTTTTACAGGGATAGGCCTTGAAGCTTTCTTT. Protein: CASSPFTGIGLEAFF.

A word on this clone: This CDR3 is also generated by other DNA sequences in the sample. The chain is built from TRBV12-3 or TRBV12-4 and TRBJ1-2; TRBD1 agrees at 7 bases. This CDR3 comprises 11 residues. Germline trimming cut 6 bases from V and 7 bases from J; bases unmatched to any gene: 2. The CDR3 spells CASSYRGGYTF. For the CDR3, the DNA is TGTGCCAGCAGCTACAGGGGTGGCTACACCTTC.

The chain employs TRBV10-3 and TRBJ1-2; D is uncertain. The CDR3 is 15 residues long. V was trimmed by 2 bases and J by 4 bases, leaving 14 bases between them. From germline, CDR1 is ENHRY and CDR2 SYGVKD. This CDR3 reads CAISEVLSGGYGYTF. The CDR3 DNA is TGTGCCATCAGTGAGGTTTTGAGTGGAGGCTATGGCTACACCTTC.

The rearrangement uses TRBV3-1 (or the pseudogene TRBV3-2) and TRBJ2-7; D is uncertain. The CDR3 totals 11 residues. V was clipped by 1 base and J by 7 bases, with 5 bases between them. The germline CDR1 and CDR2 sequences are LGHDT and YNNKEL (reference sequence). Here the CDR3 reads CASSQVSEQYF. In nucleotides, the CDR3 is TGTGCCAGCAGCCAAGTTTCGGAGCAGTACTTC.

The CDR3 spells CASSSGTIPYNEQFF. In nucleotides, the CDR3 is TGTGCCAGCAGCTCCGGGACAATTCCCTACAATGAGCAGTTCTTC. The V gene is TRBV7-9, the J gene TRBJ2-1; a possible D gene is TRBD1 (6 bases). The V and J ends lost 4 bases and 2 bases respectively, with 12 bases between them. This CDR3 spans 15 amino acids. Germline V lookup: CDR1 SEHNR, CDR2 FQNEAQ (reference sequence).

This clone was seen once. This chain joins TRBV11-2 and TRBJ2-7, with D perhaps TRBD1 or TRBD2 (5 bases each). Trimming pared 1 base from V and 0 bases from J, leaving 10 bases between. There are 15 residues in the CDR3. Germline values: CDR1 SGHAT, CDR2 FQNNGV. CDR3 protein: CASSLGDGSSYEQYF. In nucleotides, the CDR3 is TGTGCCAGCAGCTTAGGGGACGGCAGCTCCTACGAGCAGTACTTC. Looking up the rest from reference TRBV11-2 and TRBJ2-7 gives the full variable domain: EAGVAQSPRYKIIEKRQSVAFWCNPISGHATLYWYQQILGQGPKLLIQFQNNGVVDDSQLPKDRFSAERLKGVDSTLKIQPAKLEDSAVYLCASSLGDGSSYEQYFGPGTRLTVT.